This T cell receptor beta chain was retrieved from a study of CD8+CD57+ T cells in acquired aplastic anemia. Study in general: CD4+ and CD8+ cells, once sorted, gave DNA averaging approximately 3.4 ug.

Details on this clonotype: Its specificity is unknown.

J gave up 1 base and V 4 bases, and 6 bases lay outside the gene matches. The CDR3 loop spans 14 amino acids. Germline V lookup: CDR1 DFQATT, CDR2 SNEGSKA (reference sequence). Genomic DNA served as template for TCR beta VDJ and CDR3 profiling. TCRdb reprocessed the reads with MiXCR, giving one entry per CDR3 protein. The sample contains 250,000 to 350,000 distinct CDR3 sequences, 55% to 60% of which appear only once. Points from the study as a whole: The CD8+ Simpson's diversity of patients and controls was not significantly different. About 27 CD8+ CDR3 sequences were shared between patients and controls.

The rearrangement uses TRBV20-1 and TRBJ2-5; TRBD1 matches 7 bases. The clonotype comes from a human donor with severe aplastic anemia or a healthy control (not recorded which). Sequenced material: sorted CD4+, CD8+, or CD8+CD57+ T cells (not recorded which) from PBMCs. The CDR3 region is CSATEGTAQETQYF. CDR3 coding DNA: TGCAGTGCTACTGAGGGGACAGCCCAAGAGACCCAGTACTTC.